The 26 T cell receptor beta chains given below trace back to one sample, sequenced in a study of CD8+ T cells in alopecia areata. Sequencing relied on a cDNA template that was reverse transcribed from extracted RNA. The method was immunoSEQ multiplex PCR; TCRdb's version includes in-frame clones alone and lacks a portion of them. The sample contains 150,000 to 190,000 clones, around half of which appear only once. The material was CD8+ T cells sorted from blood, obtained at week 0. The receptors originated from a human donor with alopecia areata.

This clone has just a few counts. V gene TRBV19 combines with J gene TRBJ2-3; TRBD1 matches at 8 bases. This CDR3 has 13 amino acids. J gave up 0 bases and V 10 bases, and 3 bases lay outside the gene matches. Germline values: CDR1 LNHDA, CDR2 SQIVND (reference sequence). The CDR3 DNA reads as TGTGCCACAGGGGGCACTAGCACAGATACGCAGTATTTT. Translating gives CATGGTSTDTQYF.

The chain uses TRBV10-3 and TRBJ2-1; 11 bases align to TRBD1. The CDR3 runs 14 residues. CDR1 and CDR2 (germline): ENHRY, SYGVKD. J lost 6 bases, V lost 6 bases, and 4 bases had no gene match. The CDR3, as DNA: TGTGCCATCAGAGGACAGGGGGCGGGCAATGAGCAGTTCTTC. Translation gives CAIRGQGAGNEQFF.

This clone is a singleton in its sample. V is TRBV28 and J is TRBJ1-2, with a tentative D call TRBD1 (6 bases). There are 15 residues in the CDR3. CDR1 and CDR2 (germline): MDHEN, SYDVKM. Trimming took 2 bases from V and 4 from J, leaving 14 bases between them. The CDR3 spells CASSLAFGQSYGYTF. CDR3 coding DNA: TGTGCCAGCAGTTTAGCATTCGGACAGTCCTATGGCTACACCTTC.

This sequence joins TRBV29-1 and TRBJ2-7; D possibly corresponds to TRBD1 (6 bases). This CDR3 spans 14 amino acids. The V end was cut by 6 bases, the J end by 2 bases, with 17 bases between. CDR1 and CDR2 from the germline V gene are SQVTM and ANQGSEA. CDR3 region: CSVPNTGNPYEQYF. CDR3 coding DNA: TGCAGCGTCCCAAATACAGGGAATCCCTACGAGCAGTACTTC.

CDR3 DNA: TGTGCCAGCAGCCCTGGGTTAGTGGCGCCAGATACGCAGTATTTT. It codes for CASSPGLVAPDTQYF. The chain couples TRBV13 to TRBJ2-3; D gene unclear. This CDR3 has 15 residues. V was clipped by 5 bases and J by 4 bases, with 16 bases between them. The germline gives CDR1 PRHDT, CDR2 FYEKMQ (reference sequence).

V usage is TRBV29-1 and J usage is TRBJ2-1; D might be TRBD1 or TRBD2, each matching 6 bases. V gave up 6 bases and J gave up 4 bases, with 19 bases separating them. Germline V gene sequence: CDR1 SQVTM, CDR2 ANQGSEA. The CDR3 runs to 15 residues. In nucleotides, the CDR3 is TGCAGCGTCAGGGGCGGGACTCTAATGTACAATGAGCAGTTCTTC. Its translation is CSVRGGTLMYNEQFF.

The chain joins TRBV2 to TRBJ2-7, with TRBD1 as a possible D gene (6 bases). This CDR3 region has 15 residues. V lost 6 bases and J 3 bases, leaving 18 bases between the germline ends. Germline loops: CDR1 SNHLY, CDR2 FYNNEI. DNA of the CDR3: TGTGCCAGCAGCGTATACCGGGACACATTCTACGAGCAGTACTTC. Translating it yields CASSVYRDTFYEQYF.

A few counts support this clone. The CDR3 nucleotides read TGTGCCAGCAGCGCCTCCGGGGCCGGTTCACCCCTCCACTTT. Translating gives CASSASGAGSPLHF. The chain combines TRBV5-4 with TRBJ1-6, with a possible D match to TRBD1 (5 bases). The V gene's germline CDR1 is SGHNT and CDR2 YYREEE (reference sequence). Between the trimmed V and J ends, which lost 4 bases and 9 bases, there was a span of 14 bases. This CDR3 has 14 amino acids.

CDR3 sequence reads: CASGLGGSYNEQFF. DNA of the CDR3: TGCGCCAGCGGTCTCGGGGGTTCGTACAATGAGCAGTTCTTC. This chain connects TRBV10-2 to TRBJ2-1; weak D call: TRBD2 (6 bases). The CDR3 extends over 14 amino acids. Germline CDR1 reads WSHSY; CDR2 reads SAAADI. V was pared by 8 bases and J by 4 bases, with 15 bases between.

The chain employs TRBV29-1 and TRBJ2-3, with D perhaps assigned TRBD1 or TRBD2 (5 bases each). V lost 7 bases to trimming and J lost 2 bases, with 13 bases between them. Per the germline V gene, CDR1 is SQVTM and CDR2 is ANQGSEA. The CDR3 totals 13 residues. CDR3 residues: CSGGRDPTDTQYF. The CDR3 coding sequence is TGCAGCGGGGGCAGGGACCCCACAGATACGCAGTATTTT.

The CDR3, as DNA: TGTGCCAGCAGTGACCTTAGCGGAGACGAAGAGACCCAGTACTTC. Its protein product is CASSDLSGDEETQYF. V usage is TRBV25-1 and J usage is TRBJ2-5; a possible D gene is TRBD2 (6 bases). Trimming cost V 3 bases and J 3 bases, with 14 bases left between them. Germline-derived CDR1 and CDR2 are MGHDK and SYGVNS. This CDR3 region has 15 residues.

The V and J genes are TRBV5-6 and TRBJ2-6, with D unresolved. CDR3 size: 13 residues. V was cut by 4 bases and J by 0 bases, with 2 bases left in between. Germline CDR1 and CDR2: SGHDT and YYEEEE. The CDR3 DNA reads as TGTGCCAGCAGCGACTCTGGGGCCAACGTCCTGACTTTC. It translates to CASSDSGANVLTF.

There are a few counts of this clone. The CDR3 nucleotides read TGTGCCAGCAGTTTCCTGAAAAAGACAGGGCTCGTCGACGAGCAGTACTTC. This encodes CASSFLKKTGLVDEQYF. This chain connects TRBV27 to TRBJ2-7, with TRBD1 matching over 7 bases. CDR1 and CDR2 from the germline V gene are MNHEY and SMNVEV (reference sequence). The V gene end was trimmed by 3 bases and the J gene end by 5 bases; junction bases not matched to a gene: 16. This CDR3 region has 17 residues.

The rearrangement links TRBV7-9 to TRBJ2-4, with a possible D match to TRBD1 (6 bases). The CDR3 is 14 amino acids. Germline-derived CDR1 and CDR2 are SEHNR and FQNEAQ (reference sequence). V was trimmed by 5 bases and J by 3 bases, leaving 11 bases between them. CDR3 in amino acids: CASSPPDSKNIQYF. CDR3 in DNA: TGTGCCAGCAGCCCCCCGGACAGCAAAAACATTCAGTACTTC.

V usage is TRBV11-2 and J usage is TRBJ2-1; 8 nucleotides align to TRBD1. The CDR3 covers 14 residues. V was pared by 0 bases and J by 6 bases, with 1 base of the junction left unmatched. Germline CDR1 and CDR2: SGHAT and FQNNGV. In DNA form, the CDR3 reads TGTGCCAGCAGCTTAGAAACAGGGGGCAATGAGCAGTTCTTC. It translates to CASSLETGGNEQFF.

The chain links TRBV9 to TRBJ2-3; D might be TRBD2 (6 bases). This CDR3 is built from 15 residues. V was clipped by 3 bases and J by 4 bases, with 15 bases between them. Germline V gene data show CDR1 as SGDLS and CDR2 as YYNGEE. The CDR3 here is CASSDPRGTADTQYF. In DNA form, the CDR3 reads TGTGCCAGCAGCGACCCGCGGGGAACCGCAGATACGCAGTATTTT.

The chain carries TRBV15 and TRBJ2-7, with 9 nucleotides matching TRBD1. Germline V gene data show CDR1 as LNHNV and CDR2 as YYDKDF (reference sequence). V shed 2 bases and J 4 bases; nucleotides not matched to a gene: 6. The CDR3 is made up of 15 amino acids. CDR3 loop: CATSRSTGGQYEQYF. CDR3 coding DNA: TGTGCCACCAGCAGATCGACAGGGGGTCAGTACGAGCAGTACTTC.

There are a few counts of this clone. V and J are TRBV14 and TRBJ1-1, with 7 bases aligning to TRBD1. This CDR3 is 18 amino acids long. V lost 0 bases and J lost 1; bases outside the gene matches: 11. Germline V gene sequence: CDR1 SGHDN, CDR2 FVKESK. CDR3: CASSQDPLRTGTNTEAFF. Written as DNA, the CDR3 is TGTGCCAGCAGCCAAGATCCCCTTCGGACAGGCACGAACACTGAAGCTTTCTTT.

This clone was detected a few times. V gene TRBV29-1 combines with J gene TRBJ1-2, with 10 bases lining up with TRBD1. Germline values: CDR1 SQVTM, CDR2 ANQGSEA. The CDR3 sequence is 12 residues long. Unmatched junction bases numbered 6, after V lost 6 bases and J lost 8 bases. The CDR3 is CSVGQGVWGYTF. CDR3 in DNA: TGCAGCGTCGGACAGGGGGTGTGGGGCTACACCTTC.

In this sample, this clone turned up a few times. The chain combines TRBV13 with TRBJ2-1, with 7 bases lining up with TRBD1. The trim removed 5 bases at V and 2 bases at J, leaving 6 bases unmatched. The CDR3 totals 15 residues. Germline V gives CDR1 PRHDT, CDR2 FYEKMQ (reference sequence). CDR3 in DNA: TGTGCCAGCAGCGCGCGACAGGGAACCTACAATGAGCAGTTCTTC. This translates into CASSARQGTYNEQFF.

V and J are TRBV9 and TRBJ2-3; TRBD2 might be the D (6 bases). Germline V lookup: CDR1 SGDLS, CDR2 YYNGEE. This CDR3 spans 15 amino acids. Trimming removed 8 bases from V and 0 bases from J, with 16 bases in between. The CDR3 DNA sequence: TGTGCCAGTGCCTCGGGGGAGAGGAGCACAGATACGCAGTATTTT. Translating it yields CASASGERSTDTQYF.

The chain joins TRBV6-6 to TRBJ2-2, with a weak D call TRBD2 (7 bases). The CDR3 is 15 residues long. Trimming took off 6 bases at V and 5 bases at J, with 16 bases between the two ends. Per germline, CDR1 MNHNY and CDR2 SVGAGI (reference sequence). The CDR3, as DNA: TGTGCCAGCAGCGACCGGGGGGCGCGAACCGGGGAGCTGTTTTTT. Amino acids: CASSDRGARTGELFF.

The chain recombines TRBV9 with TRBJ2-7; the match to TRBD1 covers 9 bases. Germline loops: CDR1 SGDLS, CDR2 YYNGEE. The CDR3 sequence is 14 residues long. With 3 bases clipped from V and 4 bases from J, the junction kept 5 bases outside the gene matches. The CDR3 sequence: CASSDHDRGYEQYF. The CDR3 coding sequence is TGTGCCAGCAGCGACCATGACAGGGGGTACGAGCAGTACTTC.

This chain joins TRBV29-1 and TRBJ2-4; the D is unclear. CDR1 and CDR2 from the germline V gene are SQVTM and ANQGSEA. The CDR3 has 12 amino acids. V lost 4 bases to trimming and J lost 5 bases, with 9 bases between them. The CDR3 protein is CSVVSPENIQYF. CDR3 bases: TGCAGCGTTGTAAGCCCCGAAAACATTCAGTACTTC.

Only one count was recorded for this clone. The chain has TRBV14 and TRBJ1-2, with 7 positions matching TRBD1. The CDR3 spans 13 residues. With 6 bases clipped from V and 4 bases from J, the junction kept 5 bases outside the gene matches. Germline V CDR1 and CDR2: SGHDN, FVKESK. The CDR3 loop is CASRPDRAYGYTF. The DNA of the CDR3 is TGTGCCAGCAGACCCGACAGGGCCTATGGCTACACCTTC.

The chain is built from TRBV4-3 and TRBJ2-2, with D perhaps assigned TRBD1 or TRBD2 (6 bases each). The germline V gene encodes CDR1 LGHNA and CDR2 YSLEER. This CDR3 contains 16 residues. Trimming cost V 0 bases and J 6 bases, with 14 bases left between them. CDR3 residues: CASSQDAGGPAGELFF. The CDR3 coding sequence is TGCGCCAGCAGCCAAGATGCTGGGGGGCCCGCCGGGGAGCTGTTTTTT.